The 6 T cell receptor beta chains listed next were all sequenced from one sample in a study of T cell responses to AZD1222 COVID-19 vaccine. The protocol was immunoSEQ multiplex PCR, while the TCRdb copy is restricted to in-frame clones and leaves out a portion. The sample has around 65,000 clones, around 82% seen once. Material: peripheral blood, obtained 28 days after the second AZD1222 dose. The receptors come from an adult who received the AZD1222 COVID-19 vaccine.

The sample holds a few counts of this clone. The chain carries TRBV29-1 and TRBJ2-1; D gene unclear. The ends were cut back, 3 bases at V and 0 bases at J, with 9 bases in the middle. This CDR3 comprises 14 residues. CDR1 is SQVTM, CDR2 ANQGSEA, per germline. As DNA, the CDR3 is TGCAGCGTTGACTCGCGCAGCTCCTACAATGAGCAGTTCTTC. Translating it yields CSVDSRSSYNEQFF.

The sample holds one count of this clone. The genes are TRBV2 and TRBJ1-1, with D possibly matching TRBD1 (5 bases). Looked up from germline, CDR1 is SNHLY and CDR2 is FYNNEI. The length of the CDR3 is 15 residues. The V end lost 0 bases, the J end lost 2 bases, and 10 bases lay between the germline ends. The chain's CDR3 is CASSEAGRENTEAFF. In DNA, the CDR3 is TGTGCCAGCAGTGAAGCGGGCAGGGAAAACACTGAAGCTTTCTTT.

The CDR3 loop is CASSRGFQETQYF. The DNA of the CDR3 is TGTGCCAGCTCGCGGGGATTCCAAGAGACCCAGTACTTC. The chain uses TRBV18 and TRBJ2-5, with D perhaps TRBD2 (6 bases). This CDR3 spans 13 amino acids. CDR1 and CDR2 from the germline V gene are KGHSH and LQKENI. Trimming removed 6 bases at V and 1 base at J, with 9 bases between.

The chain employs TRBV7-2 and TRBJ1-3; 7 bases are shared with TRBD1. After removal of 5 bases from V and 3 bases from J, the junction contained 7 bases not matched to a gene. The CDR3 is made up of 15 amino acids. Germline V gene lookup returns CDR1 SGHTA and CDR2 FQGNSA. CDR3 nucleotide sequence: TGTGCCAGCAGCCTACGTACAGGGGATGGAAACACCATATATTTT. Translated: CASSLRTGDGNTIYF.

This clone turned up a few times. CDR3 in amino acids: CASSPTGGASYGYTF. In DNA, the CDR3 is TGTGCCAGCAGTCCTACAGGGGGCGCATCATATGGCTACACCTTC. The V and J genes are TRBV27 and TRBJ1-2; 9 bases line up with TRBD1. The V segment lost 5 bases and the J segment 5 bases; nucleotides outside the gene matches: 9. The CDR3 loop spans 15 amino acids. Germline values: CDR1 MNHEY, CDR2 SMNVEV (reference sequence).

The chain links TRBV6-2 or TRBV6-3 to TRBJ2-7; 9 bases fit TRBD1. Unmatched junction bases numbered 10, after V lost 6 bases and J lost 4 bases. The CDR3 spans 15 residues. Germline V gene sequence: CDR1 MNHEY, CDR2 SVGEGT. The CDR3 sequence is CASSLSGTGSYEQYF. CDR3 sequence (DNA): TGTGCCAGCAGCCTTTCCGGGACAGGGAGTTACGAGCAGTACTTC.